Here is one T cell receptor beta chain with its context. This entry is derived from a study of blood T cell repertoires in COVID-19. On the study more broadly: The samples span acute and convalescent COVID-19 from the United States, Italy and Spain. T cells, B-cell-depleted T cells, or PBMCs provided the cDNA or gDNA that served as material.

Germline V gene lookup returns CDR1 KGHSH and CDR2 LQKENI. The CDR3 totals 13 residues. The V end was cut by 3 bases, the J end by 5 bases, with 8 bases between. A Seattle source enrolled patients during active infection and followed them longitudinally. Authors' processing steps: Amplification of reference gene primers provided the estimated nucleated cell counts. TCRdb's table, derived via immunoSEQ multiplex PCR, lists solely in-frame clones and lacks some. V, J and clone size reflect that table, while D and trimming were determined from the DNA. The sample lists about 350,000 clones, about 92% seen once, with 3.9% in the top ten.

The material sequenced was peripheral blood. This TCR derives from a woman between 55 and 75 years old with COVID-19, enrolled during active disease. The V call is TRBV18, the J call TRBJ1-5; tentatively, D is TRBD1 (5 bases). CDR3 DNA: TGTGCCAGCTCACCGGCGGGGGATCAGCCCCAGCATTTT. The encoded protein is CASSPAGDQPQHF.